These T cell receptor beta chains were read from a single sample in a study of sequential checkpoint blockade in melanoma. The repertoire was sequenced with immunoSEQ multiplex PCR; TCRdb's copy has only in-frame clones and lacks some. The sample carries some 30,000 clones, 80% to 90% recorded once. The source was CD8+ T cells sorted from blood (inferred from file names), collected from a patient given nivolumab and ipilimumab in sequence. Source of these receptors: a human donor with melanoma. The CDR3 runs from the conserved cysteine through the conserved F or W. A D gene is named only where the DNA matches it firmly. Size is omitted from some rows. Given values are once, few, many or a class for expanded clones.

size: -
J: TRBJ2-2
D: -
V: TRBV27
CDR3: CASSLRRGTGELFF
DNA: TGTGCCAGCAGTTTAAGGCGGGGCACCGGGGAGCTGTTTTTT

size: -
J: TRBJ2-3
D: TRBD2
V: TRBV29-1
CDR3: CSVDWTSGGTDTQYF
DNA: TGCAGCGTTGATTGGACTAGCGGAGGCACAGATACGCAGTATTTT

size: -
J: TRBJ2-1
D: -
V: TRBV10-3
CDR3: CAISEVSSYNEQFF
DNA: TGTGCCATCAGTGAAGTGAGCTCCTACAATGAGCAGTTCTTC

size: -
J: TRBJ1-5
D: TRBD1
V: TRBV7-9
CDR3: CASSLAPPGGGQPQHF
DNA: TGTGCCAGCAGCTTAGCCCCCCCAGGGGGTGGTCAGCCCCAGCATTTT

size: few
J: TRBJ2-7
D: -
V: TRBV10-3
CDR3: CAISESGRGYEQYF
DNA: TGTGCCATCAGTGAGTCAGGTCGGGGGTACGAGCAGTACTTC

size: -
J: TRBJ2-1
D: -
V: TRBV19
CDR3: CASGEGWEQFF
DNA: TGTGCCAGTGGAGAAGGCTGGGAGCAGTTCTTC

size: few
J: TRBJ2-3
D: -
V: TRBV2
CDR3: CASRGRGYTDTQYF
DNA: TGTGCCAGCAGGGGTAGAGGCTACACAGATACGCAGTATTTT

size: -
J: TRBJ2-3
D: TRBD1
V: TRBV19
CDR3: CASSTFGQGTDTQYF
DNA: TGTGCCAGTAGTACCTTCGGACAGGGCACAGATACGCAGTATTTT

size: medium-sized
J: TRBJ2-2
D: -
V: TRBV9
CDR3: CASSVETGGTGELFF
DNA: TGTGCCAGCAGCGTAGAGACAGGTGGCACCGGGGAGCTGTTTTTT

size: -
J: TRBJ2-3
D: TRBD2
V: TRBV11-2
CDR3: CASSLASGGLTDTQYF
DNA: TGTGCCAGCAGCTTAGCCAGCGGGGGGCTCACAGATACGCAGTATTTT

size: -
J: TRBJ2-5
D: -
V: TRBV10-1
CDR3: CASSESILGGTQYF
DNA: TGCGCCAGCAGTGAGTCGATTCTCGGGGGGACCCAGTACTTC

size: -
J: TRBJ2-7
D: -
V: TRBV13
CDR3: CASSFTPPQTSSYEQYF
DNA: TGTGCCAGCAGCTTCACCCCGCCGCAGACTAGCTCCTACGAGCAGTACTTC

size: -
J: TRBJ2-1
D: -
V: TRBV9
CDR3: CASSVMLRNEQFF
DNA: TGTGCCAGCAGCGTAATGTTGCGGAATGAGCAGTTCTTC

size: -
J: TRBJ1-2
D: -
V: TRBV7-2
CDR3: CASSLDSLIGYTF
DNA: TGTGCCAGCAGCTTAGACAGCCTTATCGGCTACACCTTC

size: once
J: TRBJ2-5
D: TRBD1
V: TRBV5-4
CDR3: CASSLVHRGLGQETQYF
DNA: TGTGCCAGCAGCTTGGTGCACAGGGGGCTCGGCCAAGAGACCCAGTACTTC

size: -
J: TRBJ1-2
D: TRBD1
V: TRBV6-5
CDR3: CASSYGQGVFYGYTF
DNA: TGTGCCAGCAGTTACGGACAGGGGGTCTTCTATGGCTACACCTTC